Listed below are T cell receptor beta chains from one sample, sequenced in a study of identical twins. TCRdb independently ran MiXCR on the 5' RACE reads; one entry per CDR3 protein. The top ten hold 0.35% to 0.45% of the sample, which has fewer than 550,000 distinct CDR3 sequences, 15% seen once. These same records also appear under a second study, on yellow fever vaccine responses in identical twins.

The source material was CD4+ T cells sorted from blood. The receptors shown here come from a woman younger than 30 in good health. The CDR3 runs from the conserved cysteine through the conserved F or W. Each record gives: clone size, J gene, V gene, D gene, CDR3 protein, CDR3 DNA. The D gene is left open where the match is weak. Size tells how often a clone was seen (once, few, many) or the class of an expanded clone, and some rows leave it out.

size: .
J: TRBJ1-2
V: TRBV20-1
D: TRBD1
CDR3: CSARGQGHGYGYTF
DNA: TGCAGTGCTAGGGGACAGGGTCATGGCTATGGCTACACCTTC

size: few
J: TRBJ2-1
V: TRBV6-1
D: .
CDR3: CASSEAGGQQFF
DNA: TGTGCCAGCAGTGAAGCGGGGGGACAGCAGTTCTTC

size: .
J: TRBJ2-1
V: TRBV3-1
D: TRBD2
CDR3: CASSPTPGLAGDEQFF
DNA: TGTGCCAGCAGCCCAACACCGGGACTAGCTGGAGATGAGCAGTTCTTC

size: many
J: TRBJ2-1
V: TRBV5-1
D: TRBD1
CDR3: CASSPGQGANNEQFF
DNA: TGCGCCAGCAGCCCGGGACAGGGGGCTAACAATGAGCAGTTCTTC

size: .
J: TRBJ2-5
V: TRBV25-1
D: .
CDR3: CASSESNRETQYF
DNA: TGTGCCAGCAGTGAATCCAACCGGGAGACCCAGTACTTC

size: .
J: TRBJ2-7
V: TRBV6-5
D: TRBD2
CDR3: CASGGGTYEQYF
DNA: TGTGCCTCCGGGGGGGGGACCTACGAGCAGTACTTC

size: .
J: TRBJ2-5
V: TRBV4-1
D: TRBD2
CDR3: CASSLWTGGETQYF
DNA: TGCGCCAGCAGCCTCTGGACGGGGGGAGAGACCCAGTACTTC

size: .
J: TRBJ2-5
V: TRBV5-6
D: TRBD2
CDR3: CASSLGEGQETQYF
DNA: TGTGCCAGCAGCTTGGGGGAGGGGCAAGAGACCCAGTACTTC

size: few
J: TRBJ2-3
V: TRBV4-1
D: TRBD2
CDR3: CASRLRESDTQYF
DNA: TGCGCCAGCAGGTTGCGGGAGTCAGATACGCAGTATTTT

size: few
J: TRBJ2-1
V: TRBV27
D: TRBD2
CDR3: CASSLRAGVGYNEQFF
DNA: TGTGCCAGCAGCCTTCGAGCGGGAGTAGGCTACAATGAGCAGTTCTTC

size: few
J: TRBJ2-2
V: TRBV5-1
D: TRBD2
CDR3: CASSLSTGGGLAGGHTGELFF
DNA: TGCGCCAGCAGCTTGTCGACAGGAGGCGGACTAGCGGGGGGTCACACCGGGGAGCTGTTTTTT

size: .
J: TRBJ2-1
V: TRBV20-1
D: TRBD1
CDR3: CSADRVPYNEQFF
DNA: TGCAGTGCAGACAGGGTACCCTACAATGAGCAGTTCTTC

size: few
J: TRBJ2-1
V: TRBV5-1
D: TRBD1
CDR3: CASSWDRGTYNEQFF
DNA: TGCGCCAGCAGCTGGGACAGGGGAACCTACAATGAGCAGTTCTTC

size: few
J: TRBJ2-7
V: TRBV20-1
D: TRBD2
CDR3: CSARGMGGVYYEQYF
DNA: TGCAGTGCTAGAGGGATGGGGGGGGTTTACTACGAGCAGTACTTC

size: many
J: TRBJ2-1
V: TRBV12-3/TRBV12-4
D: TRBD1
CDR3: CASSPGGWDRGYNEQFF
DNA: TGTGCCAGCAGTCCCGGTGGGTGGGACAGGGGGTACAATGAGCAGTTCTTC

size: few
J: TRBJ2-3
V: TRBV7-9
D: .
CDR3: CASSNTRTTTDTQYF
DNA: TGTGCCAGCAGCAACACTAGGACGACCACAGATACGCAGTATTTT

size: .
J: TRBJ2-1
V: TRBV4-2
D: .
CDR3: CASSQARTQYNEQFF
DNA: TGTGCCAGCAGCCAAGCTAGGACCCAGTACAATGAGCAGTTCTTC